This T cell receptor (beta chain) was recovered during a study of blood T cell repertoires in COVID-19. Living in under 30 US areas, the participants were between roughly 18 and 90 years of age. This CDR3 is 16 amino acids long. The V gene's germline CDR1 is MNHNS and CDR2 SASEGT. Trimming took off 4 bases at V and 0 bases at J, with 13 bases between the two ends. Methods used by the authors: From reference gene primer amplification, estimates of nucleated cell counts were derived. The method was immunoSEQ multiplex PCR; TCRdb's version includes in-frame clones alone and lacks a portion of them. That table is the source of V, J and clone size, and D and trimming were worked out from the DNA. The sample yields tens of thousands of clones, around 80% seen once.

This chain connects TRBV6-1 to TRBJ2-1; tentatively, D is TRBD2 (6 bases). This clonotype was obtained from a woman in her thirties or forties with acute COVID-19. The sample consisted of PBMCs or T cells enriched from blood (not recorded which). The CDR3 is CASSGDSIGSYNEQFF. The CDR3, as DNA: TGTGCCAGCAGTGGGGACTCTATAGGCTCCTACAATGAGCAGTTCTTC.